This T cell receptor beta chain was identified in a study of a mutant IDH1 vaccine in newly diagnosed glioma. Whole-study context: Males made up approximately 62% and females around 38% of treated patients, whose mean age was 40.4 years.

There are 13 residues in the CDR3. The germline V and J ends were trimmed by 9 bases and 0 bases, with 8 bases remaining between them. Per germline, CDR1 LNHDA and CDR2 SQIVND (reference sequence). As for time point: week 47, end of study. All doses held 300 ug of mutant IDH1 20-mer peptide, with topical imiquimod. TCRdb's table, derived via immunoSEQ multiplex PCR, lists solely in-frame clones and lacks some. The sample carries tens of thousands of clones, 89% recorded once. Only one count was recorded for this clone. Its antigen is not known. The chain has TRBV19 and TRBJ1-4; D remains ambiguous. The specimen was PBMCs, collected from a glioma patient whose treatment included an IDH1 peptide vaccine. This sequence originates from a woman aged 45-65 years with glioma. CDR3 region: CASRPATNEKLFF. For the CDR3, the DNA is TGTGCCAGCCGGCCAGCAACTAATGAAAAACTGTTTTTT.